The sequence of this TCR beta chain was determined in a study of T cell changes during pregnancy in multiple sclerosis. The germline V gene encodes CDR1 MNHNS and CDR2 SASEGT. Trimming removed 0 bases at V and 4 bases at J, with 9 bases between. This CDR3 has 14 amino acids. Measured with immunoSEQ multiplex PCR; TCRdb has only the in-frame clones, and not every one. There are fewer than 20,000 clones in the sample; around 85% occur only once, and 8.5% to 10% lies in the top ten. Sequencing was performed on CD8+ T cells from peripheral blood mononuclear cells, taken after pregnancy. The chain is built from TRBV6-1 and TRBJ1-2; D not certain. This receptor was obtained from a female donor with multiple sclerosis, enrolled in a pregnancy study. CDR3 sequence (DNA): TGTGCCAGCAGTGAAGCAGGTGCGGGCTATGGCTACACCTTC. Residues: CASSEAGAGYGYTF.